What follows are 20 T cell receptor beta chains derived from one specimen sequenced in a study of control samples from healthy donors and cancer patients (dated by TCRdb to about 2020). Library preparation used the immunoSEQ multiplex PCR assay. Imported from immuneACCESS, the table was reduced by TCRdb to in-frame sequences with V and J called. These copies leave out some clones; in studies compared against another copy, an unresolved V gene accounts for under half, and the cause of the remainder is not known. This sample lists about 120,000 clones; approximately 87% were detected once. The top ten constitute 12% of the sample. What was sequenced was blood. The receptor source for this set is a man aged 25-45 years in good health.

The V and J genes are TRBV14 and TRBJ2-7, with 8 bases matching TRBD1. From germline, CDR1 is SGHDN and CDR2 FVKESK. Trimming removed 3 bases from V and 6 bases from J; junction bases left unmatched: 13. The CDR3 consists of 16 residues. CDR3 in amino acids: CASSQVWTGSLGEQYF. As DNA, the CDR3 is TGTGCCAGCAGCCAGGTCTGGACAGGGAGTTTAGGCGAGCAGTACTTC.

The chain is built from TRBV5-5 and TRBJ1-2; D is perhaps TRBD1 (6 bases). CDR3 length equals 15 residues. Deletions cut 0 bases from V and 10 bases from J, with 19 bases between. In germline, CDR1 is SGHKS, CDR2 YYEKEE (reference sequence). CDR3 sequence (DNA): TGTGCCAGCAGCTTGGAGGGTGGCAGGGGCTCGCCCTACACCTTC. Residues: CASSLEGGRGSPYTF.

Of note for this clone: The sample carries other DNA sequences with the same CDR3. The V call is TRBV5-1, the J call TRBJ1-1; a possible D gene is TRBD1 (5 bases). CDR1 and CDR2 (germline): SGHRS, YFSETQ. Trimming removed 5 bases at V and 5 bases at J, with 16 bases between. The CDR3 totals 14 residues. CDR3 bases: TGCGCCAGCAGTACAGGCCAGGAGGGAACTGAAGCTTTCTTT. It translates to CASSTGQEGTEAFF.

This sequence joins TRBV25-1 and TRBJ1-2; D perhaps matches TRBD1 (5 bases). The CDR3 runs to 15 residues. V lost 7 bases and J lost 5, with 20 bases in between. CDR1 is MGHDK and CDR2 is SYGVNS in the germline V gene. CDR3 loop: CASKLEGVGEYGYTF. The CDR3 bases are TGTGCCAGCAAACTCGAAGGTGTAGGGGAGTATGGCTACACCTTC.

V and J are TRBV3-1 (or the pseudogene TRBV3-2) and TRBJ2-1; 7 bases fit TRBD1. The CDR3 consists of 15 residues. V gave up 2 bases and J gave up 4 bases; unmatched junction bases: 5. Germline values: CDR1 LGHDT, CDR2 YNNKEL (reference sequence). The CDR3 nucleotides read TGTGCCAGCAGCCAATCGGACAGGATGTACAATGAGCAGTTCTTC. Its protein is CASSQSDRMYNEQFF.

The chain recombines TRBV10-2 with TRBJ2-7; TRBD2 agrees at 7 bases. The CDR3 has 13 residues. The ends lost 8 bases at V and 2 bases at J; junction bases unmatched: 6. The germline V gene encodes CDR1 WSHSY and CDR2 SAAADI. The CDR3 protein is CASGEGVAYEQYF. CDR3 coding DNA: TGCGCCAGCGGGGAGGGCGTCGCCTACGAGCAGTACTTC.

The gene calls are TRBV4-2 and TRBJ2-6, with D possibly matching TRBD2 (5 bases). Germline V gene lookup returns CDR1 LGHNA and CDR2 YNFKEQ. This CDR3 spans 18 amino acids. V was trimmed by 2 bases and J by 0 bases, leaving 14 bases between them. Written as DNA, the CDR3 is TGTGCCAGCAGCCAATTTCACGGAGGAAGCTCTGGGGCCAACGTCCTGACTTTC. Translating gives CASSQFHGGSSGANVLTF.

The chain recombines TRBV6-1 with TRBJ2-3; 8 nucleotides align to TRBD2. The CDR3 has 15 residues. After removal of 1 base from V and 1 base from J, the junction contained 1 base not matched to a gene. In germline, CDR1 is MNHNS, CDR2 SASEGT. CDR3 bases: TGTGCCAGCAGTGAAGGGCGGGGGGGCACAGATACGCAGTATTTT. The encoded protein is CASSEGRGGTDTQYF.

The genes are TRBV18 and TRBJ1-2; TRBD1 matches 9 bases. After removal of 6 bases from V and 6 bases from J, the junction contained 8 bases not matched to a gene. The CDR3 has 14 residues. The germline gives CDR1 KGHSH, CDR2 LQKENI. CDR3 DNA sequence: TGTGCCAGCTCGCCTTCCGGGACAGGGCATGGCTACACCTTC. This translates into CASSPSGTGHGYTF.

This clone was seen more than once but under ten times. This chain joins TRBV7-2 and TRBJ1-3; D is undetermined. V was pared by 5 bases and J by 3 bases, with 8 bases between. This CDR3 comprises 13 residues. Germline V gives CDR1 SGHTA, CDR2 FQGNSA. The CDR3 is CASSQSFGNTIYF. CDR3 bases: TGTGCCAGCAGCCAGTCATTTGGAAACACCATATATTTT. Looking up the rest from reference TRBV7-2 and TRBJ1-3 gives the full variable domain: GAGVSQSPSNKVTEKGKDVELRCDPISGHTALYWYRQSLGQGLEFLIYFQGNSAPDKSGLPSDRFSAERTGGSVSTLTIQRTQQEDSAVYLCASSQSFGNTIYFGEGSWLTVV.

This clone came up a few times. The chain has TRBV6-1 and TRBJ1-5; possibly TRBD1 for D (5 bases). V lost 2 bases, J lost 0 bases, and 8 bases lay in between. Germline V gene lookup returns CDR1 MNHNS and CDR2 SASEGT. CDR3 length: 15 residues. CDR3 bases: TGTGCCAGCAGTGAATTGGGGCCTAGCAATCAGCCCCAGCATTTT. It yields the protein CASSELGPSNQPQHF.

This chain links TRBV24-1 with TRBJ1-5; no clear D. The CDR3 is 13 amino acids. The germline V gene has CDR1 KGHDR and CDR2 SFDVKD. Trimming took off 5 bases at V and 4 bases at J, with 8 bases between the two ends. CDR3 sequence: CATSVGWNQPQHF. The CDR3 DNA reads as TGTGCCACCAGTGTGGGGTGGAATCAGCCCCAGCATTTT.

This clone was counted only a few times. The rearrangement links TRBV12-3 or TRBV12-4 to TRBJ1-1, with TRBD1 matching 8 bases. J was trimmed by 9 bases and V by 5 bases; bases with no gene match: 5. This CDR3 is built from 12 residues. CDR3 nucleotide sequence: TGTGCCAGCAGTATCCGGACAGGGAAAGCTTTCTTT. This sequence encodes CASSIRTGKAFF.

V and J are TRBV7-2 and TRBJ1-2; D is uncertain. The ends were cut back, 1 base at V and 7 bases at J, with 7 bases in the middle. CDR1 and CDR2 from the germline V gene are SGHTA and FQGNSA. The CDR3 has 12 amino acids. CDR3: CASSLVGSGYTF. DNA of the CDR3: TGTGCCAGCAGCTTAGTGGGGTCTGGCTACACCTTC.

The chain employs TRBV24-1 and TRBJ1-5; no reliable D call. The V gene lost 0 bases and the J gene lost 9 bases, with 8 bases spanning the gap. The V gene's germline CDR1 is KGHDR and CDR2 SFDVKD. The CDR3 extends over 13 amino acids. CDR3 in amino acids: CATSDLARGPQHF. As DNA, the CDR3 is TGTGCCACCAGTGATTTGGCAAGAGGGCCCCAGCATTTT.

This sequence joins TRBV5-5 and TRBJ1-2; 9 nucleotides match TRBD1. CDR3 length equals 17 residues. Trimming cost V 3 bases and J 7 bases; bases outside gene matches: 16. Germline V gene data show CDR1 as SGHKS and CDR2 as YYEKEE (reference sequence). CDR3 region: CASSSVNDRDRVSGYTF. The CDR3 DNA sequence: TGTGCCAGCAGCTCGGTAAACGACCGGGACAGGGTGTCTGGCTACACCTTC.

This clone showed up many times. V is TRBV6-5 and J is TRBJ1-2; a possible D gene is TRBD1 (5 bases). This CDR3 comprises 14 residues. V lost 6 bases and J 3 bases, leaving 14 bases between the germline ends. The germline CDR1 and CDR2 sequences are MNHEY and SVGAGI. The CDR3 DNA sequence: TGTGCCAGCAGCCGGCTGGGGGGAGACTATGGCTACACCTTC. Amino acids: CASSRLGGDYGYTF.

This clone was recorded once. The rearrangement uses TRBV2 and TRBJ1-2; no definite D call. Germline loops: CDR1 SNHLY, CDR2 FYNNEI. CDR3 length equals 13 residues. The V gene lost 9 bases and the J gene lost 1 base, with 12 bases spanning the gap. CDR3 DNA sequence: TGTGCCAGTAGCGGCAGTCTTAACTATGGCTACACCTTC. Its protein product is CASSGSLNYGYTF.

The V call is TRBV27, the J call TRBJ2-2; 7 bases map to TRBD1. The CDR3 has 14 residues. The ends lost 6 bases at V and 4 bases at J; junction bases unmatched: 5. CDR1 and CDR2 from the germline V gene are MNHEY and SMNVEV (reference sequence). CDR3 bases: TGTGCCAGCAGGGCCAGGGGGACCACCGGGGAGCTGTTTTTT. Translated: CASRARGTTGELFF.

This clone was seen a single time. This chain uses TRBV5-1 with TRBJ1-1; D not certain. The CDR3 contains 14 residues. The germline CDR1 and CDR2 sequences are SGHRS and YFSETQ. V lost 2 bases and J lost 0, with 8 bases in between. The CDR3, as DNA: TGCGCCAGCAGCTTAGGGCAGATGAACACTGAAGCTTTCTTT. Translation: CASSLGQMNTEAFF.